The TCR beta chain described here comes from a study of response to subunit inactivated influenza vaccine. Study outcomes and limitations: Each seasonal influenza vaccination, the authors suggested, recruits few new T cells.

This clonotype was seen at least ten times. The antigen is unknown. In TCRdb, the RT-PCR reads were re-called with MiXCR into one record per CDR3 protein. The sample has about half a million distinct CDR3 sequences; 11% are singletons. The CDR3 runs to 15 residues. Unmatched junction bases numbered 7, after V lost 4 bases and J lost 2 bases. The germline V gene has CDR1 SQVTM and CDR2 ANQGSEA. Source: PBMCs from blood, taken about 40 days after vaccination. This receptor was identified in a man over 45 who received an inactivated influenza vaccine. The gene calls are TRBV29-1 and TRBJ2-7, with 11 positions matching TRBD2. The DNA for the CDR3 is TGCAGCGTTGGTGGGACTAGCGGACGAACCTACGAGCAGTACTTC. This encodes CSVGGTSGRTYEQYF.